One and the same sample provided the 2 T cell receptor beta chains below, sequenced in a study of cytomegalovirus exposure and HLA in healthy donors. The protocol was immunoSEQ multiplex PCR, while the TCRdb copy is restricted to in-frame clones and leaves out a portion. There are about 240,000 clones in the sample; about 83% occur only once, and about 2.5% lies in the top ten. Sample: PBMCs. Receptors were obtained from a man younger than 30 in good health and CMV-seronegative.

The chain links TRBV2 to TRBJ2-7; 9 nucleotides agree with TRBD1. CDR1 and CDR2 from the germline V gene are SNHLY and FYNNEI. This CDR3 has 15 amino acids. The junction had 8 bases not matched to a gene; V was cut back by 1 base and J by 7 bases. CDR3 sequence: CASSEDGDRAGEQYF. CDR3 DNA sequence: TGTGCCAGCAGTGAAGATGGGGACAGGGCAGGGGAGCAGTACTTC.

V usage is TRBV30 and J usage is TRBJ1-1; D possibly corresponds to TRBD1 (6 bases). V lost 1 base and J 5 bases, leaving 17 bases between the germline ends. Per germline, CDR1 GTSNPN and CDR2 SVGIG (reference sequence). This CDR3 has 15 residues. The CDR3 sequence: CAWSAHYRVGTEAFF. The DNA for the CDR3 is TGTGCCTGGAGTGCCCATTACAGGGTGGGAACTGAAGCTTTCTTT.